The 6 T cell receptor beta chains below were found in one sample sequenced in a study of CD8+CD57+ T cells in acquired aplastic anemia. Patients included in sequencing had previously demonstrated CD8+CD57+ cell expansion by flow cytometry. Researchers used genomic DNA as the template to profile TCR beta VDJ and CDR3. One entry per CDR3 protein, called by TCRdb with MiXCR from the reads. The table lists approximately 300,000 distinct CDR3 sequences, approximately 57% of them singletons. The sample consisted of sorted CD4+, CD8+, or CD8+CD57+ T cells (not recorded which) from PBMCs. These receptors all come from a human donor with aplastic anemia.

In its sample, this clonotype was seen many times. V is TRBV12-3 or TRBV12-4 and J is TRBJ2-7; D gene uncertain. V lost 5 bases and J lost 2, with 13 bases in between. The CDR3 totals 14 residues. CDR3: CASSPNTYPYEQYF. CDR3 in DNA: TGTGCCAGCAGTCCTAATACATATCCCTACGAGCAGTACTTC.

On this clonotype itself: Lacking the conserved final phenylalanine or tryptophan, this CDR3 likely reflects a read error. The rearrangement uses TRBV20-1 and TRBJ2-4; tentatively, D is TRBD1 or TRBD2 (6 bases each). Germline CDR1 and CDR2: DFQATT and SNEGSKA (reference sequence). V dropped 6 bases and J dropped 8 bases, with 20 bases sitting between them. This CDR3 comprises 14 residues. The CDR3 sequence: CSAWGAGMGYIQYL. Written as DNA, the CDR3 is TGCAGTGCCTGGGGGGCAGGGATGGGGTACATTCAGTACCTC.

DNA for the CDR3: TGTGCCATCAGTGTTGGGGCAGCCGAAGCTTTCTTT. Its translation is CAISVGAAEAFF. The V gene is TRBV10-3, the J gene TRBJ1-1; tentative D call: TRBD1 (5 bases). With 4 bases removed from V and 8 bases from J, the gap between germline ends came to 11 bases. The CDR3 extends over 12 amino acids. CDR1 is ENHRY, CDR2 SYGVKD, per germline.

This clonotype came up many times. The chain couples TRBV10-2 to TRBJ1-3; D gene uncertain. The V and J ends lost 10 bases and 2 bases respectively, with 18 bases between them. From germline, CDR1 is WSHSY and CDR2 SAAADI. This CDR3 is 15 amino acids long. The CDR3 is CATTLGKVPGNTIYF. CDR3 coding DNA: TGCGCCACCACGTTGGGGAAGGTCCCTGGAAACACCATATATTTT.

This chain joins TRBV5-1 and TRBJ2-4, with no clear D. This CDR3 region has 13 residues. Germline CDR1 and CDR2: SGHRS and YFSETQ. V gave up 0 bases and J gave up 1 base, with 2 bases separating them. CDR3 in DNA: TGCGCCAGCAGCTTGGGCGCCAAAAACATTCAGTACTTC. Protein: CASSLGAKNIQYF. The full variable domain, with the rest looked up from reference TRBV5-1 and TRBJ2-4, is KAGVTQTPRYLIKTRGQQVTLSCSPISGHRSVSWYQQTPGQGLQFLFEYFSETQRNKGNFPGRFSGRQFSNSRSEMNVSTLELGDSALYLCASSLGAKNIQYFGAGTRLSVL.

V gene TRBV20-1 combines with J gene TRBJ2-2; 10 bases fit TRBD1. CDR3 length: 18 residues. Looked up from germline, CDR1 is DFQATT and CDR2 is SNEGSKA (reference sequence). V gave up 3 bases and J gave up 6 bases; unmatched junction bases: 16. The CDR3 protein is CSASPGWGTGALAGELFF. DNA for the CDR3: TGCAGTGCTAGTCCCGGATGGGGGACAGGGGCCCTTGCCGGGGAGCTGTTTTTT.